One and the same sample provided the 29 T cell receptor beta chains below, sequenced in a study of control samples from healthy donors and cancer patients (dated by TCRdb to about 2020). Preparation of the library involved the immunoSEQ multiplex PCR assay. Entries here come from immuneACCESS through TCRdb and include only in-frame sequences with V and J called. Some clones fail to appear in such tables; in the studies checked, an unresolved V gene covers under half of the shortfall, and the cause of the remainder is unknown. The sample table lists 50,000 to 65,000 clones, around 93% of them with a count of one. The ten largest clones represent about 0.91% of the sample. What was sequenced was PBMCs. Receptors were obtained from a man aged 30 to 45 with colorectal cancer.

The chain has TRBV19 and TRBJ2-5, with TRBD1 identical over 8 bases. The CDR3 is 14 amino acids. Germline values: CDR1 LNHDA, CDR2 SQIVND (reference sequence). V dropped 8 bases and J dropped 5; count of bases not matched to a gene: 10. The CDR3 is CASSQQGARETQYF. For the CDR3, the DNA is TGTGCCAGTTCTCAGCAGGGGGCGCGGGAGACCCAGTACTTC.

The chain has TRBV27 and TRBJ2-7, with TRBD1 matching over 8 bases. The trim removed 6 bases at V and 2 bases at J, leaving 9 bases unmatched. The CDR3 covers 15 residues. CDR1 and CDR2 (germline): MNHEY, SMNVEV (reference sequence). The CDR3 bases are TGTGCCAGCAGCCCTGGGGACAGGAAAACCTACGAGCAGTACGTC. As protein: CASSPGDRKTYEQYV.

V is TRBV5-4 and J is TRBJ1-2; D is undetermined. There are 13 residues in the CDR3. V lost 4 bases to trimming and J lost 4 bases, with 11 bases between them. Germline V lookup: CDR1 SGHNT, CDR2 YYREEE (reference sequence). Here the CDR3 DNA reads TGTGCCAGCAGCACCGGACCACCCTATGGCTACACCTTC. This translates into CASSTGPPYGYTF.

The chain links TRBV9 to TRBJ2-5; D might be TRBD2 (7 bases). The germline CDR1 and CDR2 sequences are SGDLS and YYNGEE. CDR3 length: 14 residues. V was pared by 7 bases and J by 5 bases, with 18 bases between. The CDR3 sequence is CASGHGGLRETQYF. DNA for the CDR3: TGTGCCAGCGGTCACGGGGGGCTCAGGGAGACCCAGTACTTC.

In this sample, this clone turned up once. This chain joins TRBV5-1 and TRBJ1-2, with TRBD1 matching 7 bases. Trimming at V came to 2 bases and at J to 0 bases, leaving 4 bases not matched to a gene. Germline-derived CDR1 and CDR2 are SGHRS and YFSETQ. The CDR3 is made up of 15 amino acids. CDR3 sequence (DNA): TGCGCCAGCAGCTTCGCCGGGACAGCTAACTATGGCTACACCTTC. Its protein product is CASSFAGTANYGYTF.

V and J are TRBV19 and TRBJ2-1; TRBD1 might be the D (6 bases). The V and J ends lost 6 bases and 5 bases respectively, with 17 bases between them. The CDR3 totals 15 residues. The germline V gene encodes CDR1 LNHDA and CDR2 SQIVND (reference sequence). The CDR3 nucleotides read TGTGCCAGTAGCTTCCGAGGGGGAACGAACAATGAGCAGTTCTTC. Amino acids: CASSFRGGTNNEQFF. Supplemented by reference TRBV19 and TRBJ2-1, the full variable domain reads DGGITQSPKYLFRKEGQNVTLSCEQNLNHDAMYWYRQDPGQGLRLIYYSQIVNDFQKGDIAEGYSVSREKKESFPLTVTSAQKNPTAFYLCASSFRGGTNNEQFFGPGTRLTVL.

This chain joins TRBV3-1 (or the pseudogene TRBV3-2) and TRBJ1-3; no firm D call. Germline V gives CDR1 LGHDT, CDR2 YNNKEL (reference sequence). CDR3 length: 14 residues. Trimming removed 4 bases from V and 0 bases from J, with 7 bases in between. CDR3 in DNA: TGTGCCAGCAGCCGACTGAACTCTGGAAACACCATATATTTT. Encoded protein: CASSRLNSGNTIYF.

The gene calls are TRBV11-2 and TRBJ1-2, with a tentative D call TRBD1 (5 bases). The CDR3 totals 13 residues. From germline, CDR1 is SGHAT and CDR2 FQNNGV. The V and J ends lost 5 bases and 4 bases respectively, with 11 bases between them. DNA of the CDR3: TGTGCCAGCAGCCCCGGCGGGGCCTATGGCTACACCTTC. Amino acid sequence: CASSPGGAYGYTF.

The chain carries TRBV19 and TRBJ1-2; D remains ambiguous. Germline CDR1 is LNHDA and CDR2 is SQIVND (reference sequence). This CDR3 region has 14 residues. Between the trimmed V and J ends, which lost 4 bases and 0 bases, there was a span of 9 bases. The CDR3 sequence is CASSTLAPNYGYTF. As DNA, the CDR3 is TGTGCCAGTAGTACACTTGCACCTAACTATGGCTACACCTTC.

This chain joins TRBV2 and TRBJ1-2; D may be TRBD1 (6 bases). V lost 4 bases and J lost 5, with 17 bases in between. The CDR3 consists of 15 residues. Germline CDR1 reads SNHLY; CDR2 reads FYNNEI. The CDR3 sequence: CASSVTKGQGYGYTF. CDR3 in DNA: TGTGCCAGCAGTGTTACTAAGGGTCAGGGGTATGGCTACACCTTC. The variable domain in full, completed from reference TRBV2 and TRBJ1-2, reads EPEVTQTPSHQVTQMGQEVILRCVPISNHLYFYWYRQILGQKVEFLVSFYNNEISEKSEIFDDQFSVERPDGSNFTLKIRSTKLEDSAMYFCASSVTKGQGYGYTFGSGTRLTVV.

V usage is TRBV3-1 (or the pseudogene TRBV3-2) and J usage is TRBJ1-2; TRBD1 is a possible D gene (5 bases). The CDR3 extends over 13 amino acids. CDR1 and CDR2 (germline): LGHDT, YNNKEL (reference sequence). Trimming shortened V by 4 bases and J by 8 bases, and 14 bases separated the two germline ends. The DNA for the CDR3 is TGTGCCAGCAGCCCACGACGGGGGGAAGGCTACACCTTC. Its protein product is CASSPRRGEGYTF.

The genes are TRBV11-3 and TRBJ2-7; 7 bases align to TRBD1. The CDR3 totals 14 residues. CDR1 SGHNT and CDR2 YENEEA come from the germline V gene. The trim removed 5 bases at V and 5 bases at J, leaving 9 bases unmatched. CDR3 nucleotide sequence: TGTGCCAGCAGCCCAAGACAGGGATTCAACGAGCAGTACGTC. Protein product: CASSPRQGFNEQYV.

The chain recombines TRBV6-2 or TRBV6-3 with TRBJ1-2; possible D gene TRBD1, 5 bases. V was cut by 0 bases and J by 4 bases, with 15 bases left in between. The germline CDR1 and CDR2 sequences are MNHEY and SVGEGT. This CDR3 is built from 16 residues. Written as DNA, the CDR3 is TGTGCCAGCAGTTACTCCACAAATACAGGCTTCTATGGCTACACCTTC. It encodes CASSYSTNTGFYGYTF.

This chain uses TRBV12-5 with TRBJ2-2; D unclear. V lost 1 base to trimming and J lost 6 bases, with 9 bases between them. Germline-derived CDR1 and CDR2 are LGHNT and FRNRAP. This CDR3 spans 14 amino acids. CDR3 DNA: TGTGCTAGTGGTTTGGAATCTGAATCCGGGGAGCTGTTTTTT. Residues: CASGLESESGELFF.

Written as DNA, the CDR3 is TGTGCCAGCTTAAACTGGGCCTCTGGGGCCAACGTCCTGACTTTC. Protein: CASLNWASGANVLTF. This rearrangement joins TRBV5-4 to TRBJ2-6; D call uncertain. CDR1 is SGHNT, CDR2 YYREEE, per germline (reference sequence). The germline V and J ends were trimmed by 7 bases and 0 bases, with 11 bases remaining between them. The CDR3 runs to 15 residues.

V is TRBV19 and J is TRBJ1-2; D is unresolved. V was shortened by 2 bases and J by 1 base, with 5 bases between the two germline ends. This CDR3 region has 13 residues. Germline V gives CDR1 LNHDA, CDR2 SQIVND (reference sequence). The CDR3 here is CASSISDNYGYTF. In nucleotides, the CDR3 is TGTGCCAGTAGTATATCGGATAACTATGGCTACACCTTC.

V and J are TRBV6-2 or TRBV6-3 and TRBJ2-3, with a possible D match to TRBD2 (5 bases). The germline CDR1 and CDR2 sequences are MNHEY and SVGEGT. V lost 2 bases and J lost 0, with 9 bases in between. This CDR3 spans 15 amino acids. The CDR3, as DNA: TGTGCCAGCAGTTACGAATGGACTAGCACAGATACGCAGTATTTT. It is translated as CASSYEWTSTDTQYF.

DNA for the CDR3: TGCGCCAGCAGTCCCGCGGGTAGCGGGGGTCCCGGCACCGGGGAGCTGTTTTTT. As protein: CASSPAGSGGPGTGELFF. This sequence joins TRBV4-3 and TRBJ2-2; 9 bases align to TRBD2. V shed 6 bases and J 4 bases; nucleotides not matched to a gene: 15. Germline V CDR1 and CDR2: LGHNA, YSLEER. This CDR3 is built from 18 residues.

Here the CDR3 reads CASSLYGQGISYEQYF. The CDR3 nucleotides are TGTGCCAGCAGCTTATACGGACAGGGGATCTCCTACGAGCAGTACTTC. The V and J genes are TRBV13 and TRBJ2-7, with TRBD1 matching 9 bases. Trimming at V came to 2 bases and at J to 0 bases, leaving 5 bases not matched to a gene. There are 16 residues in the CDR3. Germline CDR1 reads PRHDT; CDR2 reads FYEKMQ (reference sequence).

A single count supports this clone. The genes are TRBV5-5 and TRBJ2-2; D might be TRBD2 (5 bases). Between the trimmed V and J ends, which lost 0 bases and 3 bases, there was a span of 9 bases. CDR1 and CDR2 (germline): SGHKS, YYEKEE (reference sequence). The CDR3 totals 15 residues. CDR3 region: CASSLVSGYTGELFF. DNA of the CDR3: TGTGCCAGCAGCTTGGTTTCGGGGTACACCGGGGAGCTGTTTTTT.

This chain uses TRBV6-6 with TRBJ1-3, with 9 positions matching TRBD1. The CDR3 is 15 amino acids. Germline trimming cut 0 bases from V and 6 bases from J; bases unmatched to any gene: 3. The germline CDR1 and CDR2 sequences are MNHNY and SVGAGI (reference sequence). CDR3: CASSYSRDRVNTIYF. CDR3 in DNA: TGTGCCAGCAGTTACTCGAGGGACAGGGTAAACACCATATATTTT.

V usage is TRBV18 and J usage is TRBJ1-2; 8 bases agree with TRBD1. Per the germline V gene, CDR1 is KGHSH and CDR2 is LQKENI. This CDR3 has 14 residues. V gave up 5 bases and J gave up 8 bases; unmatched junction bases: 10. The CDR3 here is CASSSNGQGGGYTF. DNA for the CDR3: TGTGCCAGCTCATCTAACGGACAGGGCGGGGGCTACACCTTC.

The J gene is TRBJ1-1, the V gene TRBV6-5, with D perhaps matching TRBD1 (6 bases). CDR1 is MNHEY, CDR2 SVGAGI, per germline. This CDR3 region has 14 residues. The V end lost 2 bases, the J end lost 8 bases, and 15 bases lay between the germline ends. CDR3 DNA: TGTGCCAGCAGTTACCCGGGGGGGGGCAAGGAAGCTTTCTTT. It yields the protein CASSYPGGGKEAFF.

J is TRBJ2-7 and V is TRBV6-2 or TRBV6-3, with TRBD1 identical over 8 bases. This CDR3 has 12 amino acids. V lost 5 bases and J lost 6; bases outside the gene matches: 3. Germline V lookup: CDR1 MNHEY, CDR2 SVGEGT. This CDR3 reads CASSLTGGEQYV. DNA of the CDR3: TGTGCCAGCAGTCTAACAGGGGGCGAGCAGTACGTC.

The chain couples TRBV6-6 to TRBJ1-6; maybe TRBD1 (6 bases). V shed 8 bases and J shed 5 bases, with 13 bases lying between them. Germline V lookup: CDR1 MNHNY, CDR2 SVGAGI (reference sequence). This CDR3 is 14 amino acids long. The CDR3 sequence is CASLTGTHNSPLHF. In DNA form, the CDR3 reads TGTGCCAGCCTAACCGGGACACATAATTCACCCCTCCACTTT.

V is TRBV7-2 and J is TRBJ2-7; TRBD1 or TRBD2 may be the D gene (5 bases each). The germline V and J ends were trimmed by 5 bases and 0 bases, with 14 bases remaining between them. CDR3 length equals 15 residues. Germline V gene lookup returns CDR1 SGHTA and CDR2 FQGNSA. Written as DNA, the CDR3 is TGTGCCAGCAGCCTCACTTGGGGGTTCTCCTACGAGCAGTACTTC. Protein sequence: CASSLTWGFSYEQYF.

The chain has TRBV19 and TRBJ1-1; the D is unclear. CDR3 length: 13 residues. With 5 bases removed from V and 0 bases from J, the gap between germline ends came to 7 bases. Germline V CDR1 and CDR2: LNHDA, SQIVND (reference sequence). CDR3 in DNA: TGTGCCAGTAGTCCGGGCCTGAACACTGAAGCTTTCTTT. Amino acid sequence: CASSPGLNTEAFF.

This clone was seen more than once but under ten times. The chain carries TRBV6-5 and TRBJ1-4, with D unclear. V gave up 6 bases and J gave up 6 bases, with 14 bases separating them. The germline V gene encodes CDR1 MNHEY and CDR2 SVGAGI. The CDR3 is 14 residues long. CDR3 protein: CASRMTVIYEKLFF. CDR3 DNA: TGTGCCAGCAGAATGACCGTTATTTATGAAAAACTGTTTTTT.

The V and J genes are TRBV9 and TRBJ2-5, with 12 bases aligning to TRBD2. Germline trimming cut 3 bases from V and 5 bases from J; bases unmatched to any gene: 8. The germline V gene encodes CDR1 SGDLS and CDR2 YYNGEE. CDR3 length: 16 amino acids. In DNA, the CDR3 is TGTGCCAGCAGCGCCTCCCTAGCGGGGGGGCGTGAGACCCAGTACTTC. Translated, it gives CASSASLAGGRETQYF. The complete variable domain, with remaining parts taken from reference TRBV9 and TRBJ2-5, reads DSGVTQTPKHLITATGQRVTLRCSPRSGDLSVYWYQQSLDQGLQFLIQYYNGEERAKGNILERFSAQQFPDLHSELNLSSLELGDSALYFCASSASLAGGRETQYFGPGTRLLVL.